This T cell receptor beta chain was found in a study of regulatory T cells in long-lasting Graves disease. J gave up 5 bases and V 3 bases, and 8 bases lay outside the gene matches. Germline V gives CDR1 MNHEY, CDR2 SVGAGI. The CDR3 contains 15 residues. Described time point: newly diagnosed GD, antithyroid drugs for less than 3 months. Extracted PBMC RNA gave rise to the TCR library. This clonotype was counted many times. Arm-PCR with iRepertoire HTBI primers amplified the CDR3 regions for these TCR beta libraries. TCRdb re-called the multiplex PCR reads through MiXCR, storing one row per CDR3 protein. The sample lists 400,000 to 500,000 distinct CDR3 sequences, around 17% occurring once. The data also belong to a second study, concerning T cells in Graves' hyperthyroidism and ophthalmopathy.

The rearrangement links TRBV6-5 to TRBJ2-7; TRBD2 matches 9 bases. The specimen was peripheral blood mononuclear cells (PBMCs), collected at new diagnosis, from a patient treated with antithyroid drugs. This TCR derives from a woman aged 25 to 39 with Graves disease. For the CDR3, the DNA is TGTGCCAGCAGTTATTGGGCGGGAGGGACGGACGAGCAGTACTTC. Its translation: CASSYWAGGTDEQYF.